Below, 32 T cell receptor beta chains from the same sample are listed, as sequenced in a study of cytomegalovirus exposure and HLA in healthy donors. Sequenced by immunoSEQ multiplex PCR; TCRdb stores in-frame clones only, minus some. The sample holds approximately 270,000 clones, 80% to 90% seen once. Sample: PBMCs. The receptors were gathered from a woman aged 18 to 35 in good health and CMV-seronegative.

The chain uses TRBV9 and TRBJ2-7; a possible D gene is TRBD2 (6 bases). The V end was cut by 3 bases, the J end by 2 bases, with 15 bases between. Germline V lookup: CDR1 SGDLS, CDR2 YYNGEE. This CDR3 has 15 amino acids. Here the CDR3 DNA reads TGTGCCAGCAGCGCGGGGGAAGCTGTCCCCTACGAGCAGTACTTC. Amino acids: CASSAGEAVPYEQYF. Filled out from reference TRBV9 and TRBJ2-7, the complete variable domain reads DSGVTQTPKHLITATGQRVTLRCSPRSGDLSVYWYQQSLDQGLQFLIQYYNGEERAKGNILERFSAQQFPDLHSELNLSSLELGDSALYFCASSAGEAVPYEQYFGPGTRLTVT.

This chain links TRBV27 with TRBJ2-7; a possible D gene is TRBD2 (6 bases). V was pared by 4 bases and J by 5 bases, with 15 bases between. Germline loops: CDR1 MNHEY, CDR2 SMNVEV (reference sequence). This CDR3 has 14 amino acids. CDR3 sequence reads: CASSSQRVYDEQYF. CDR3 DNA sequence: TGTGCCAGCAGTTCCCAGCGGGTTTACGACGAGCAGTACTTC.

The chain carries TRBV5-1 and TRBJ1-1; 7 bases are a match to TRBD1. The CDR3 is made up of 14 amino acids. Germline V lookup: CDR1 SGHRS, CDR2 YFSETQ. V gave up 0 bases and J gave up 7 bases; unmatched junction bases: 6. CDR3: CASSLVDRRYEAFF. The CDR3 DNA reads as TGCGCCAGCAGCTTGGTGGACAGGAGGTATGAAGCTTTCTTT. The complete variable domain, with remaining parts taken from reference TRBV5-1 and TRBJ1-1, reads KAGVTQTPRYLIKTRGQQVTLSCSPISGHRSVSWYQQTPGQGLQFLFEYFSETQRNKGNFPGRFSGRQFSNSRSEMNVSTLELGDSALYLCASSLVDRRYEAFFGQGTRLTVV.

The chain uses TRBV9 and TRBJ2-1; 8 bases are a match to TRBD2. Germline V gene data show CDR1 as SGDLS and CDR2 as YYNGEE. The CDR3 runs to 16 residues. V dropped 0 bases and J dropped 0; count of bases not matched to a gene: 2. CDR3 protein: CASSVGSGGSYNEQFF. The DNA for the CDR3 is TGTGCCAGCAGCGTAGGGAGCGGGGGCTCCTACAATGAGCAGTTCTTC.

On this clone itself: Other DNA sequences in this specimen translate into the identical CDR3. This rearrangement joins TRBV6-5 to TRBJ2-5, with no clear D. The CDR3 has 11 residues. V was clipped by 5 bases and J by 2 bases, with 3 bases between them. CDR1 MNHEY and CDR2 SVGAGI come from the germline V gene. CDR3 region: CASSPQETQYF. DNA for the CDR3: TGTGCCAGCAGTCCTCAAGAGACCCAGTACTTC.

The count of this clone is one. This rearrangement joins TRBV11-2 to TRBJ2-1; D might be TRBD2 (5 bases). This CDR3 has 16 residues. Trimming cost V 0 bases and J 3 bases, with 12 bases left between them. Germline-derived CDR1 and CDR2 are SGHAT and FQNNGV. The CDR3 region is CASSLDDGVYYNEQFF. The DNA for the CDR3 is TGTGCCAGCAGCTTAGATGACGGGGTCTACTACAATGAGCAGTTCTTC.

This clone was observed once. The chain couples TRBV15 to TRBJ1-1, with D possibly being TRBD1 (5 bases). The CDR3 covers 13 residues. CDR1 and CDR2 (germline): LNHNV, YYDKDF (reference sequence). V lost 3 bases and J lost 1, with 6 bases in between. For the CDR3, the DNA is TGTGCCACCAGCAGCAGGGCGAACACTGAAGCTTTCTTT. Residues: CATSSRANTEAFF.

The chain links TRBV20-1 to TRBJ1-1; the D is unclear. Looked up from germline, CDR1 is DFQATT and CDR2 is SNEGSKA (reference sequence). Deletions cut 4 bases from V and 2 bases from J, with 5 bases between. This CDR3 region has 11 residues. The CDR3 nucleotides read TGCAGTGCTAACATAAACACTGAAGCTTTCTTT. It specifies CSANINTEAFF.

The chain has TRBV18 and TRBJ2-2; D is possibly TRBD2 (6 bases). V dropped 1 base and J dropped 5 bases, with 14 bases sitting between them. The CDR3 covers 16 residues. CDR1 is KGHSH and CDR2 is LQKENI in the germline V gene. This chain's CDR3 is CASSPRMQGGTGELFF. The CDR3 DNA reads TGTGCCAGCTCACCACGAATGCAGGGAGGAACCGGGGAGCTGTTTTTT.

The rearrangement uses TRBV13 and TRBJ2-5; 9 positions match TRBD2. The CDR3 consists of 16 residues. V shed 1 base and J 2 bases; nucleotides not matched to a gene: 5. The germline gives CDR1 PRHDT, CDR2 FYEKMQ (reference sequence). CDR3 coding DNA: TGTGCCAGCAGCTTAGAGGGCGGGAGGGGACAAGAGACCCAGTACTTC. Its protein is CASSLEGGRGQETQYF.

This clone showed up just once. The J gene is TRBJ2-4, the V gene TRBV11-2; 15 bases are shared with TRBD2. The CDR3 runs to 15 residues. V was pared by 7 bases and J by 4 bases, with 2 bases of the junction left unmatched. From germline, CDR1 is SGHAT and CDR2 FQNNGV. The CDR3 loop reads CASTGTSGGKNIQYF. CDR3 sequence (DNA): TGTGCCAGCACCGGGACTAGCGGGGGGAAAAACATTCAGTACTTC.

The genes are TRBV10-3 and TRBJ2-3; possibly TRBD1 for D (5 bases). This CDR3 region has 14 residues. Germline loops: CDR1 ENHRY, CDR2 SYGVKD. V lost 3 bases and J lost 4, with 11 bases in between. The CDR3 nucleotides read TGTGCCATCAGTGATGCAGCAGGGTCAGATACGCAGTATTTT. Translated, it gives CAISDAAGSDTQYF.

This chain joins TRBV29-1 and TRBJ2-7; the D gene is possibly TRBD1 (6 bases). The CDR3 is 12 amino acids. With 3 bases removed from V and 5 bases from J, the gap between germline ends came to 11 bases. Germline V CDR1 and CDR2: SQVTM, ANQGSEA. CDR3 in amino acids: CSVEGARNEQYF. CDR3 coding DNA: TGCAGCGTTGAGGGGGCGCGAAACGAGCAGTACTTC.

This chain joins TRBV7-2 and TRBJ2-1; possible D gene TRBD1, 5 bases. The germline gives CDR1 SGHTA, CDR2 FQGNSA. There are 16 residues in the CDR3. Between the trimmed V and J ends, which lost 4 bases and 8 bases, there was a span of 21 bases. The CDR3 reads CASSSRLIGRADEQFF. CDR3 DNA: TGTGCCAGCAGCTCCCGGCTAATAGGCAGGGCCGATGAGCAGTTCTTC.

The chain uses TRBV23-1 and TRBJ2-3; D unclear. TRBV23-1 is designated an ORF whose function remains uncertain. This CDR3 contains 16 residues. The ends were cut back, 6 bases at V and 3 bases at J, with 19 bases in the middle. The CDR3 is CASRVACPHETDTQYF. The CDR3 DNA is TGCGCCAGCAGGGTCGCCTGCCCCCACGAGACAGATACGCAGTATTTT.

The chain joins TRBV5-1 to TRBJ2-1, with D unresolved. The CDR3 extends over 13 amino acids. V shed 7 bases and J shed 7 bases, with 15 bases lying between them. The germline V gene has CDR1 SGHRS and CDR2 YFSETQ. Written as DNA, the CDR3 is TGCGCCAGCGGCTACGTAATGAGGAATGAGCAGTTCTTC. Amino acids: CASGYVMRNEQFF.

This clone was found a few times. In DNA, the CDR3 is TGCGCCAGCAGCCCTCCAGAACGGGAGCTCGAGCAGTACTTC. Translation: CASSPPERELEQYF. J is TRBJ2-7 and V is TRBV4-1; maybe TRBD2 (6 bases). Trimming stripped 4 bases from V and 6 bases from J, with 16 bases between. The CDR3 consists of 14 residues. The germline V gene has CDR1 MGHRA and CDR2 YSYEKL.

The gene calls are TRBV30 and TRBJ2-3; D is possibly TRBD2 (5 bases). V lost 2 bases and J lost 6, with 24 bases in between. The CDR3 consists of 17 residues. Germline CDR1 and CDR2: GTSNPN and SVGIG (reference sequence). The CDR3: CAWSSRGGLHYADTQYF. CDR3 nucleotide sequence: TGTGCCTGGAGTTCTCGGGGTGGCCTCCACTACGCTGATACGCAGTATTTT.

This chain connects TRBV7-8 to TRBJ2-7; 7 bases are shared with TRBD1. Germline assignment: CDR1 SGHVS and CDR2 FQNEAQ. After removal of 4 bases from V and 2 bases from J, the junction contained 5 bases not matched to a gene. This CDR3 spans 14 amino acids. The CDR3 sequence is CASSSTGTAYEQYF. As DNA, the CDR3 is TGTGCCAGCAGCTCAACCGGGACAGCCTACGAGCAGTACTTC. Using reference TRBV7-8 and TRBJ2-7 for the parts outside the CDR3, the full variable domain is GAGVSQSPRYKVAKRGQDVALRCDPISGHVSLFWYQQALGQGPEFLTYFQNEAQLDKSGLPSDRFFAERPEGSVSTLKIQRTQQEDSAVYLCASSSTGTAYEQYFGPGTRLTVT.

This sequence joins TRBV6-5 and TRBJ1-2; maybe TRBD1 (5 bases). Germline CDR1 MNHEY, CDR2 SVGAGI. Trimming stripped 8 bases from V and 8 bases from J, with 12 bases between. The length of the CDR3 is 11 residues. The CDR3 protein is CASLGGLGYTF. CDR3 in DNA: TGTGCCAGCTTGGGGGGGTTGGGCTACACCTTC.

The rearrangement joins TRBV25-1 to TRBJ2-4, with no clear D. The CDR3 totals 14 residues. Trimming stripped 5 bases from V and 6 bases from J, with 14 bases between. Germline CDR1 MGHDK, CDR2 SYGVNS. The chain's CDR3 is CASSSALEANIQYF. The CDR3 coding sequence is TGTGCCAGCAGTTCGGCTTTAGAGGCAAACATTCAGTACTTC.

The CDR3: CASSLVYAGGQDKDTQYF. CDR3 sequence (DNA): TGTGCCAGCAGCTTAGTTTACGCGGGAGGGCAGGATAAAGATACGCAGTATTTT. This chain connects TRBV13 to TRBJ2-3; TRBD2 matches 9 bases. V lost 1 base to trimming and J lost 5 bases; unmatched junction nucleotides: 13. There are 18 residues in the CDR3. The germline V gene has CDR1 PRHDT and CDR2 FYEKMQ (reference sequence).

The DNA for the CDR3 is TGTGCCAGCATCTCCGGGGGGGCCGACGAGCAGTACTTC. It translates to CASISGGADEQYF. The rearrangement joins TRBV7-8 to TRBJ2-7; 8 nucleotides align to TRBD2. In germline, CDR1 is SGHVS, CDR2 FQNEAQ. With 7 bases clipped from V and 5 bases from J, the junction kept 7 bases outside the gene matches. The CDR3 contains 13 residues.

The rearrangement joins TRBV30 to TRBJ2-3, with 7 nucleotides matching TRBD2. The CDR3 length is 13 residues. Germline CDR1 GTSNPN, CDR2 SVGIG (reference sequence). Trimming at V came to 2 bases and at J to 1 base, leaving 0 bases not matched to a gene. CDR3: CAWSRGGTDTQYF. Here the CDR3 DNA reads TGTGCCTGGAGTCGGGGGGGCACAGATACGCAGTATTTT.

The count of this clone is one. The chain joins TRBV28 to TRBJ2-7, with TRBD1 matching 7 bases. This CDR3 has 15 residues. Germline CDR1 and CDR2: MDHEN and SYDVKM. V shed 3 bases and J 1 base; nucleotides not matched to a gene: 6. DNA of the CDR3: TGTGCCAGCAGTTTCGGGACAGTGGGATCCTACGAGCAGTACTTC. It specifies CASSFGTVGSYEQYF.

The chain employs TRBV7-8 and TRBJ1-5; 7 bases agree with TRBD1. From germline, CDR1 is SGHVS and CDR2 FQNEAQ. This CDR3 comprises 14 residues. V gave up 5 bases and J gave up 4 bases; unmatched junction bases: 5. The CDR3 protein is CASSRGQLNQPQHF. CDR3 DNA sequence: TGTGCCAGCAGCCGGGGACAGCTAAATCAGCCCCAGCATTTT.

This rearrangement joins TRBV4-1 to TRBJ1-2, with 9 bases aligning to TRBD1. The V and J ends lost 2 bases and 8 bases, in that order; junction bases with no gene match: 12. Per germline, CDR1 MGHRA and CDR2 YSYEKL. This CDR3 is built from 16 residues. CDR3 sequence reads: CASSQIGTGPKGGYTF. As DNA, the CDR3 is TGCGCCAGCAGCCAAATCGGGACAGGGCCGAAGGGAGGCTACACCTTC.

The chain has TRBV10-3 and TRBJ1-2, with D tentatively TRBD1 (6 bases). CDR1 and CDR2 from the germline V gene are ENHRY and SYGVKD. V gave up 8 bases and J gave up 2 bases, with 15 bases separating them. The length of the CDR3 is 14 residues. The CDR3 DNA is TGTGCCATCCCAAAGGGGGGGGCAAACTATGGCTACACCTTC. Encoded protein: CAIPKGGANYGYTF.

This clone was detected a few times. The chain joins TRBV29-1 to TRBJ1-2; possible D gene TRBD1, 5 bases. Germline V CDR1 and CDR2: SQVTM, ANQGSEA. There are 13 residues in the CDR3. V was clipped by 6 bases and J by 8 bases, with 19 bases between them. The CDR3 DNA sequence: TGCAGCGTGCCCCGGGGGGACGGAGGGGGCTACACCTTC. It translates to CSVPRGDGGGYTF.

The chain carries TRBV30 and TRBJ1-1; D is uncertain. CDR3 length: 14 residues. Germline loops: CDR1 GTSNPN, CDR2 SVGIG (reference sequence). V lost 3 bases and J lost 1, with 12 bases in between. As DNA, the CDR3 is TGTGCCTGGAGCTGGGGAGAAGCGAACACTGAAGCTTTCTTT. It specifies CAWSWGEANTEAFF.

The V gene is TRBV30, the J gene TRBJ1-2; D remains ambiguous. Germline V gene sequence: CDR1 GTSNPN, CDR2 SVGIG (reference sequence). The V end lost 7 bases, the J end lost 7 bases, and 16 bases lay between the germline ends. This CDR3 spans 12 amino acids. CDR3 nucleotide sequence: TGTGCCTCAAGGCGGCCCCAACGTGGCTACACCTTC. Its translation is CASRRPQRGYTF.

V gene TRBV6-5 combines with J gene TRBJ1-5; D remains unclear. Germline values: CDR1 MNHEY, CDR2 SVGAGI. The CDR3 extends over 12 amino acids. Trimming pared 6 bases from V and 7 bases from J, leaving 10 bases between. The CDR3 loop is CASRTGSQPQHF. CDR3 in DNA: TGTGCCAGCAGAACGGGGTCCCAGCCCCAGCATTTT.